The 4 T cell receptor beta chains reported below all come from one sample, sequenced in a study of CD8 T cells in Susac syndrome. After extraction with the RNeasy kit, about 0.45 to 1 ug of the RNA was reverse transcribed using random hexamers. MiXCR, run by TCRdb on the immunoSEQ multiplex PCR reads, gives a single entry per CDR3 protein. The sample lists over 100,000 distinct CDR3 sequences, 95% to 98% occurring once. The specimen sequenced was CD4+ T cells from PBMCs. These receptors were taken from a human donor in good health.

This chain links TRBV3-1 with TRBJ2-1; 11 bases are shared with TRBD2. The CDR3 covers 17 residues. V was pared by 4 bases and J by 4 bases, with 9 bases of the junction left unmatched. Germline assignment: CDR1 LGHDT and CDR2 YNNKEL (reference sequence). CDR3 sequence (DNA): TGTGCCAGCAGCCCGATAGCGGGAGGGCCGGGGTACAATGAGCAGTTCTTC. Translated, it gives CASSPIAGGPGYNEQFF.

The rearrangement uses TRBV30 and TRBJ2-1; D could derive from TRBD1 or TRBD2 (5 bases each). V lost 7 bases and J 9 bases, leaving 16 bases between the germline ends. The germline V gene has CDR1 GTSNPN and CDR2 SVGIG (reference sequence). The CDR3 runs to 12 residues. CDR3 DNA: TGTGCCTCCACTCGAGGGGTGAGTGAGCAGTTCTTC. Protein sequence: CASTRGVSEQFF.

This clonotype showed up just once. For the CDR3, the DNA is TGTGCCAGCAGCCAGGGTTTCATACTGGGGTACGAGCAGTACTTC. Amino acid sequence: CASSQGFILGYEQYF. The chain carries TRBV3-1 and TRBJ2-7; the D is unclear. V dropped 3 bases and J dropped 4 bases, with 16 bases sitting between them. Germline lookup yields CDR1 LGHDT and CDR2 YNNKEL (reference sequence). There are 15 residues in the CDR3.

The V and J genes are TRBV29-1 and TRBJ2-5, with a tentative D call TRBD1 (5 bases). The CDR3 is made up of 12 amino acids. V lost 4 bases to trimming and J lost 9 bases, with 15 bases between them. Looked up from germline, CDR1 is SQVTM and CDR2 is ANQGSEA. The CDR3 DNA follows: TGCAGCGTTGGGGGCGGTGGTACGGCCCAGTACTTC. Its translation: CSVGGGGTAQYF.